The source of this T cell receptor (beta chain) is a study of blood T cell repertoires in COVID-19. Study context: Sites in the United States, Italy and Spain provided acute and convalescent COVID-19 samples.

Participants spanned ages about 18 to 100 years and resided in some 22 US areas. Clinical histories supplied by participants themselves formed the basis of cohort assignment. The CDR3 extends over 14 amino acids. The germline gives CDR1 SGHAT, CDR2 FQNNGV. The trim removed 1 base at V and 10 bases at J, leaving 8 bases unmatched. Original methodology: The authors estimated nucleated cell counts from reference gene primer amplification. Some clones are missing from TCRdb's copy, which holds only in-frame ones; the method was immunoSEQ multiplex PCR. The DNA gave D and trimming, while V, J and clone size come from that table. The repertoire includes nearly 250,000 clones, more than 70% of them detected once, and roughly 2% sits in the top ten.

Sequences were obtained from PBMCs or T cells enriched from blood (not recorded which). This TCR was recovered from a woman aged 50 to 60 who had recovered from COVID-19. V gene TRBV11-2 combines with J gene TRBJ1-1; TRBD1 matches 8 bases. CDR3 nucleotides: TGTGCCAGCAGCTTAGTAGGGAGGACAGGGTTAGCTTTCTTT. It codes for CASSLVGRTGLAFF.